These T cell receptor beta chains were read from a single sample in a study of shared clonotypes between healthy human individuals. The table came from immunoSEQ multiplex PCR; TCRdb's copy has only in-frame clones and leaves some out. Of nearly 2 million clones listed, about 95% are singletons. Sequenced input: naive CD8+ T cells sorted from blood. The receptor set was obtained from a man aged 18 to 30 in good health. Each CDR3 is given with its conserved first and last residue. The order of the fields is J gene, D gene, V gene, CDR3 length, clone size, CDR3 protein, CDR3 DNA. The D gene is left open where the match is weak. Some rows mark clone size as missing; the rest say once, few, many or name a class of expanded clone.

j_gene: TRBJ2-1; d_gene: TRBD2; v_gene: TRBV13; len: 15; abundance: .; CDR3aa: CASSSLAGGSDEQFF; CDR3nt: TGTGCCAGCAGCTCGTTGGCGGGAGGATCCGATGAGCAGTTCTTC
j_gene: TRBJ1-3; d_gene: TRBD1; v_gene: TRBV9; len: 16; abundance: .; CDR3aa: CASSAPGQGRGNTIYF; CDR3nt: TGTGCCAGCAGCGCCCCGGGACAGGGAAGGGGTAACACCATATATTTT
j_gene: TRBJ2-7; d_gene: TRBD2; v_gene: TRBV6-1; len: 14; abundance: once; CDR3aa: CASSVPGGLYEQYF; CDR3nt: TGTGCCAGCAGTGTTCCGGGGGGGCTCTACGAGCAGTACTTC
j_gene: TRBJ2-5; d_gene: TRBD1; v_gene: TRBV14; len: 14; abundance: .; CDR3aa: CASSLGQGIGTQYF; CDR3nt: TGTGCCAGCAGCCTAGGACAGGGGATTGGGACCCAGTACTTC
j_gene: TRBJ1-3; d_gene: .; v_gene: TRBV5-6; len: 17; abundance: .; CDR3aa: CASSLAFAGNSGNTIYF; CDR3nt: TGTGCCAGCAGCTTGGCCTTCGCAGGTAACTCTGGAAACACCATATATTTT
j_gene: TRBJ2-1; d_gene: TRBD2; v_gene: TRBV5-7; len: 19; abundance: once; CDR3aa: CASSLALADNVATIGEQFF; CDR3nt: TGTGCCAGCAGCTTGGCGCTAGCGGATAACGTGGCTACAATCGGTGAGCAGTTCTTC
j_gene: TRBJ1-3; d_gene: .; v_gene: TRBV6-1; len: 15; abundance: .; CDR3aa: CASSEFRGTGNTIYF; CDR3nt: TGTGCCAGCAGTGAATTTCGAGGGACTGGAAACACCATATATTTT
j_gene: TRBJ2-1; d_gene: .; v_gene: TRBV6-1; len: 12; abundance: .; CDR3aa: CASRLAVDEQFF; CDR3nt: TGTGCCAGCAGACTAGCAGTCGATGAGCAGTTCTTC
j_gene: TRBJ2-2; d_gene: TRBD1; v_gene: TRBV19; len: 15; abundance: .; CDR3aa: CASRTRDRDTGELFF; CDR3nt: TGTGCCAGTAGGACCCGGGACAGGGACACCGGGGAGCTGTTTTTT
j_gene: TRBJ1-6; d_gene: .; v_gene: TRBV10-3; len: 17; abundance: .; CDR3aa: CAISESAGTPGHSPLHF; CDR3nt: TGTGCCATCAGTGAGTCGGCCGGGACCCCCGGCCATTCACCCCTCCACTTT
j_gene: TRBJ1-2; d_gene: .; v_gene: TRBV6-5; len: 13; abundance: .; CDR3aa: CASSPQWSEGYTF; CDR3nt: TGTGCCAGCAGTCCCCAGTGGAGTGAGGGCTACACCTTC
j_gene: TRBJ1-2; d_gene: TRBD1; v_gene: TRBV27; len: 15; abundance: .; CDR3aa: CASSYLQGASDGYTF; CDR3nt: TGTGCCAGCAGTTACCTACAGGGGGCGTCCGATGGCTACACCTTC
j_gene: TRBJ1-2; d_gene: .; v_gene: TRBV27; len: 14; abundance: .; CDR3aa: CASTAAIGDGGYTF; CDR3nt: TGTGCCAGCACCGCTGCAATCGGTGACGGAGGCTACACCTTC
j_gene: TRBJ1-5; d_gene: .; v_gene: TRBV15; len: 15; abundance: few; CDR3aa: CATSGDSRSNQPQHF; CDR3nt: TGTGCCACCAGCGGAGACAGCCGGAGCAATCAGCCCCAGCATTTT
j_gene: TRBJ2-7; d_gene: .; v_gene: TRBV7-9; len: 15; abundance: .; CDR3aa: CASSLVGQGSYEQYF; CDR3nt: TGTGCCAGCAGCTTAGTTGGTCAGGGGTCCTACGAGCAGTACTTC
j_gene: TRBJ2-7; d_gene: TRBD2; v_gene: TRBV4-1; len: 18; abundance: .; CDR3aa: CASSQGGTSGPSSYEQYF; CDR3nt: TGCGCCAGCAGCCAGGGGGGGACTAGCGGGCCGAGCTCCTACGAGCAGTACTTC
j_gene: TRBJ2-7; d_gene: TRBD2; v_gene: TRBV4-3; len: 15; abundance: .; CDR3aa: CASSQGLAGLYEQYF; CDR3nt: TGCGCCAGCAGCCAAGGCCTAGCGGGGCTCTACGAGCAGTACTTC
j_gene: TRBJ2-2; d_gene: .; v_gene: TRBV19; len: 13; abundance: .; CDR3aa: CASSLVSTGELFF; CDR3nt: TGTGCCAGTAGTCTTGTCAGTACCGGGGAGCTGTTTTTT
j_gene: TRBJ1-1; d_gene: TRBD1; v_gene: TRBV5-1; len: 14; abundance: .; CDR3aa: CASSPGTGTTEAFF; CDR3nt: TGCGCCAGCAGCCCCGGGACAGGGACCACTGAAGCTTTCTTT
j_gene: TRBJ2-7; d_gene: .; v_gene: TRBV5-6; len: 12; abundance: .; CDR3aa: CASTTGHYEQYF; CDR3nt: TGTGCCAGCACCACAGGGCACTACGAGCAGTACTTC
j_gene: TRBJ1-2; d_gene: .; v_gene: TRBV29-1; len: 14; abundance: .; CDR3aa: CSVEGQGVNYGYTF; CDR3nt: TGCAGCGTTGAGGGTCAGGGCGTTAACTATGGCTACACCTTC
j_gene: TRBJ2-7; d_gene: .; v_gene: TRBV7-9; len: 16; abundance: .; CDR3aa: CASSLGAEQDPDEQYF; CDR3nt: TGTGCCAGCAGTCTAGGGGCGGAACAGGATCCCGACGAGCAGTACTTC
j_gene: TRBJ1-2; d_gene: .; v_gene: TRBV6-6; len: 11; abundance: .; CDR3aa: CASSYGPGYTF; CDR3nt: TGTGCCAGCAGTTACGGCCCTGGCTACACCTTC
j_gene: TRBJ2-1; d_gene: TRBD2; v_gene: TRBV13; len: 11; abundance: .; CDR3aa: CASSLGLAPFF; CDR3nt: TGTGCCAGCAGCCTGGGACTAGCGCCGTTCTTC
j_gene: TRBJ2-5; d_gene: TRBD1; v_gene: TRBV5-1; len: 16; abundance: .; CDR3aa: CASSPEIVTGGETQYF; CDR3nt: TGCGCCAGCAGCCCCGAAATTGTAACAGGGGGCGAGACCCAGTACTTC
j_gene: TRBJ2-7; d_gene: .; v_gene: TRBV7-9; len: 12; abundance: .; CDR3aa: CASSLAVTEQYF; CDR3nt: TGTGCCAGCAGCTTAGCTGTGACAGAGCAGTACTTC
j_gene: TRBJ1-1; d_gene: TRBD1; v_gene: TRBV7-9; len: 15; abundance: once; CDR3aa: CASSFEQGLNTEAFF; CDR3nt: TGTGCCAGCAGCTTCGAACAGGGGTTGAACACTGAAGCTTTCTTT
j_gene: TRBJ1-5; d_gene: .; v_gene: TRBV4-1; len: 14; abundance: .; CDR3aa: CASSQVGSSLPQHF; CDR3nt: TGCGCCAGCAGCCAAGTTGGGTCCTCTCTCCCCCAGCATTTT
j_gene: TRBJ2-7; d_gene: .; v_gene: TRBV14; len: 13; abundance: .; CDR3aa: CASSGYEARDQYF; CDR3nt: TGTGCCAGCAGCGGTTATGAGGCAAGAGATCAGTACTTC
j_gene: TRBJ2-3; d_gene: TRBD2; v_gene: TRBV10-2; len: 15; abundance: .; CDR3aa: CASSVPGLVTDTQYF; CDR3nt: TGCGCCAGCAGTGTACCGGGACTAGTCACAGATACGCAGTATTTT
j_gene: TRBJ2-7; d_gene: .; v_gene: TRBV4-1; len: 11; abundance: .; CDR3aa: CASSGGYEQYF; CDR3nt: TGCGCCAGCAGCGGGGGGTACGAGCAGTACTTC
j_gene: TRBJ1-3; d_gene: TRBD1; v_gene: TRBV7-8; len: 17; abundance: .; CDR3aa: CASSPKGDSRGGNTIYF; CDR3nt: TGTGCCAGCAGTCCCAAGGGGGACAGTAGAGGAGGAAACACCATATATTTT
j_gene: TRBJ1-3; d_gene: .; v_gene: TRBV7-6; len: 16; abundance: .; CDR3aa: CASSLSPRASGNTIYF; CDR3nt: TGTGCCAGCAGCTTATCCCCCAGGGCCTCTGGAAACACCATATATTTT
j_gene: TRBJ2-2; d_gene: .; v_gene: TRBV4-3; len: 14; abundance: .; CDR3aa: CASSQEDNTGELFF; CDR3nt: TGCGCCAGCAGCCAAGAAGATAACACCGGGGAGCTGTTTTTT
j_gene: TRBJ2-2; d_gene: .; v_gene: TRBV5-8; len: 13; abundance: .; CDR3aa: CASRPGVTGELFF; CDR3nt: TGTGCCAGCAGACCAGGAGTTACCGGGGAGCTGTTTTTT
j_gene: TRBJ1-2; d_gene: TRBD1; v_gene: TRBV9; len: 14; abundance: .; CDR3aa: CASSVGGQDYGYTF; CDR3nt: TGTGCCAGCAGCGTAGGGGGACAGGATTATGGCTACACCTTC
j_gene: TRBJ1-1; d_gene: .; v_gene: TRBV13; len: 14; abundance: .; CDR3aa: CASSPRQKITEAFF; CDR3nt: TGTGCCAGCAGCCCCCGACAGAAAATTACTGAAGCTTTCTTT
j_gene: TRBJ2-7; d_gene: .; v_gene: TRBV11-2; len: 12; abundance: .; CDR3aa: CASSFLTYEQYF; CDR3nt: TGTGCCAGCAGCTTCCTAACCTACGAGCAGTACTTC
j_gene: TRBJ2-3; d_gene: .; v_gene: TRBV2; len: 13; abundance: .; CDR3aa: CATSAFDTDTQYF; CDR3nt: TGTGCCACAAGCGCTTTCGACACAGATACGCAGTATTTT
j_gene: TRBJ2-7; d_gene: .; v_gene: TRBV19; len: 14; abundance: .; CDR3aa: CASSTRTATYEQYF; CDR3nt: TGTGCCAGTAGTACCCGGACAGCGACCTACGAGCAGTACTTC
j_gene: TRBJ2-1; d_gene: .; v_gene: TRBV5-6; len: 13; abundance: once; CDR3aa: CASSSGWGQEQFF; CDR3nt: TGTGCCAGCAGCTCGGGGTGGGGGCAAGAGCAGTTCTTC
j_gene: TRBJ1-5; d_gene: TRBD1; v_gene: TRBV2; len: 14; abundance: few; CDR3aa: CASSPSGQGQPQHF; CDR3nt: TGTGCCAGCAGTCCGAGCGGACAGGGCCAGCCCCAGCATTTT
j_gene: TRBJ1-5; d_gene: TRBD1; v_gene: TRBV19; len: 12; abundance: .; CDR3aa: CASRDSNQPQHF; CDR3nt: TGTGCCAGCCGGGACAGCAACCAGCCCCAGCATTTT
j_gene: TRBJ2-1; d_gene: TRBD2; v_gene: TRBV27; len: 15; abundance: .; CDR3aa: CASSLGGLAHNEQFF; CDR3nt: TGTGCCAGCAGTTTAGGGGGACTAGCCCACAATGAGCAGTTCTTC
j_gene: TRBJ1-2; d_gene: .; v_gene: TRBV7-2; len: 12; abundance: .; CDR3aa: CASSLVGGGYTF; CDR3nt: TGTGCCAGCAGCCTCGTGGGGGGTGGCTACACCTTC
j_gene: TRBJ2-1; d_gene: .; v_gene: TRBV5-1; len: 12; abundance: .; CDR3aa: CASSYTGNEQFF; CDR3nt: TGCGCCAGCAGCTATACTGGCAATGAGCAGTTCTTC
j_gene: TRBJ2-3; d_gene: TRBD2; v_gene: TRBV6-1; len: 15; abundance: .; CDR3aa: CASSEEAGGLDTQYF; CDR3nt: TGTGCCAGCAGTGAAGAAGCGGGGGGGCTAGATACGCAGTATTTT
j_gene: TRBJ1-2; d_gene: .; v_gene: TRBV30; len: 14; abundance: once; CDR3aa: CAWSPRGLDYGYTF; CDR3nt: TGTGCCTGGAGTCCACGGGGGCTTGACTATGGCTACACCTTC
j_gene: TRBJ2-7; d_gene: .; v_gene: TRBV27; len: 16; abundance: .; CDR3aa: CASSPIKTGKAYEQYF; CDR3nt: TGTGCCAGCAGTCCCATAAAGACAGGAAAGGCCTACGAGCAGTACTTC
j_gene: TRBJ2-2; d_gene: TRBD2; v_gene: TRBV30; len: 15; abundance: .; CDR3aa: CAWQSGGLNTGELFF; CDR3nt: TGTGCCTGGCAGAGCGGGGGGCTGAACACCGGGGAGCTGTTTTTT
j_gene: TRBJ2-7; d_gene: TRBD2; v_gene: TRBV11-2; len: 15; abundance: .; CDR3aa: CASSLGTGGFYEQYF; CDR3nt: TGTGCCAGCAGCTTAGGAACGGGAGGGTTCTACGAGCAGTACTTC
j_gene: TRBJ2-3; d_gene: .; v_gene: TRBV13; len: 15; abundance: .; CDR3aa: CASSPRVLGTDTQYF; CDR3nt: TGTGCCAGCAGCCCCCGGGTCCTTGGCACAGATACGCAGTATTTT
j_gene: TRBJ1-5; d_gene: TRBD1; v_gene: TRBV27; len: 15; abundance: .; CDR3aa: CASSLDRVGHQPQHF; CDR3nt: TGTGCCAGCAGTTTAGACAGGGTAGGTCATCAGCCCCAGCATTTT
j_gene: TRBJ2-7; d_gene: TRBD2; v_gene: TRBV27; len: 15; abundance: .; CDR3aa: CASSSLAGATYEQYF; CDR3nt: TGTGCCAGCAGTTCCCTAGCGGGAGCCACCTACGAGCAGTACTTC
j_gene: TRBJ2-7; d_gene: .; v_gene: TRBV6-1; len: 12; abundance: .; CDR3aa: CASSAPGYEQYF; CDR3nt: TGTGCCAGCAGTGCACCAGGGTACGAGCAGTACTTC